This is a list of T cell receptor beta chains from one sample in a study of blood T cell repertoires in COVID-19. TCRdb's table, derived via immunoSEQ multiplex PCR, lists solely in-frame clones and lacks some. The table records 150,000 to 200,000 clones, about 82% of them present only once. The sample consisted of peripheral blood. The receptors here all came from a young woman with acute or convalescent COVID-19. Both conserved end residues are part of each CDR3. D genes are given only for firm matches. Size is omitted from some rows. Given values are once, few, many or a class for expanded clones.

CDR3nt: TGTGCCAGCAAACGAGGACTGTACAATGAGCAGTTCTTC
CDR3aa: CASKRGLYNEQFF
abundance: -
d_gene: -
j_gene: TRBJ2-1
v_gene: TRBV27

CDR3nt: TGTGCCAGCGGGAGGGCGCCGTGGAATGAGCAGTTCTTC
CDR3aa: CASGRAPWNEQFF
abundance: -
d_gene: TRBD2
j_gene: TRBJ2-1
v_gene: TRBV6-5

CDR3nt: TGCGCCAGCAGCCCTATGGGACAGAGTAATGAAAAACTGTTTTTT
CDR3aa: CASSPMGQSNEKLFF
abundance: -
d_gene: TRBD1
j_gene: TRBJ1-4
v_gene: TRBV4-3

CDR3nt: TGTGCCTGGAGTTCCTACAGGGCTGGTGAGCAGTTCTTC
CDR3aa: CAWSSYRAGEQFF
abundance: -
d_gene: -
j_gene: TRBJ2-1
v_gene: TRBV30

CDR3nt: TGTGCCAGCAGCTTAGGTCTAGCTAACTATGGCTACACCTTC
CDR3aa: CASSLGLANYGYTF
abundance: -
d_gene: -
j_gene: TRBJ1-2
v_gene: TRBV11-2

CDR3nt: TGTGCCAGCAGCGTAGTTTTCTCTGGGGCCAACGTCCTGACTTTC
CDR3aa: CASSVVFSGANVLTF
abundance: -
d_gene: -
j_gene: TRBJ2-6
v_gene: TRBV28

CDR3nt: TGTGCCAGCAGCTTAGGAGTTACAGATACGCAGTATTTT
CDR3aa: CASSLGVTDTQYF
abundance: -
d_gene: -
j_gene: TRBJ2-3
v_gene: TRBV11-3

CDR3nt: TGTGCCAGCAGCTTCAGTGACACCAACACCGGGGAGCTGTTTTTT
CDR3aa: CASSFSDTNTGELFF
abundance: -
d_gene: -
j_gene: TRBJ2-2
v_gene: TRBV11-2

CDR3nt: TGCAGCGTTGAAGCCCACGCAGGGGTGAACACCGGGGAGCTGTTTTTT
CDR3aa: CSVEAHAGVNTGELFF
abundance: once
d_gene: -
j_gene: TRBJ2-2
v_gene: TRBV29-1

CDR3nt: TGTGCCATCAGTGACCGAACAGCGGGAACATATGAGCAGTTCTTC
CDR3aa: CAISDRTAGTYEQFF
abundance: -
d_gene: TRBD2
j_gene: TRBJ2-1
v_gene: TRBV10-3

CDR3nt: TGTGCCAGCAGTACCTCCGGTGGGGCAGGACCCCAAAAGACCCAGTACTTC
CDR3aa: CASSTSGGAGPQKTQYF
abundance: once
d_gene: -
j_gene: TRBJ2-5
v_gene: TRBV27

CDR3nt: TGCGCCAGCAGCTTGGGGCAGGATAACTATGGCTACACCTTC
CDR3aa: CASSLGQDNYGYTF
abundance: -
d_gene: -
j_gene: TRBJ1-2
v_gene: TRBV5-1

CDR3nt: TGTGCCAGCAGCTTGCGAGGGAATCAGCCCCAGCATTTT
CDR3aa: CASSLRGNQPQHF
abundance: -
d_gene: -
j_gene: TRBJ1-5
v_gene: TRBV5-5

CDR3nt: TGTGCCAGTAGAATGGACGGACAGCTGAACACTGAAGCTTTCTTT
CDR3aa: CASRMDGQLNTEAFF
abundance: -
d_gene: -
j_gene: TRBJ1-1
v_gene: TRBV19

CDR3nt: TGTGCCAGCAGTACGAGGACTAGCCCAAGCTCCTACAATGAGCAGTTCTTC
CDR3aa: CASSTRTSPSSYNEQFF
abundance: once
d_gene: TRBD2
j_gene: TRBJ2-1
v_gene: TRBV27

CDR3nt: TGTGCCAGCAGTTTATCGGGGGGCTCGGACACTGAAGCTTTCTTT
CDR3aa: CASSLSGGSDTEAFF
abundance: -
d_gene: -
j_gene: TRBJ1-1
v_gene: TRBV28

CDR3nt: TGTGCCAGCAGCTTATTAATACGGAAAGGGGCTGAAGCTTTCTTT
CDR3aa: CASSLLIRKGAEAFF
abundance: once
d_gene: -
j_gene: TRBJ1-1
v_gene: TRBV7-6